What follows is one TCR beta chain and its context. No antigen is known for it. The data were obtained in a study of cytomegalovirus exposure and HLA in healthy donors. Regarding the study as a whole: TCR beta sequences reportedly predicted the HLA-A and HLA-B alleles of most subjects accurately.

CDR1 is MNHEY, CDR2 SMNVEV, per germline (reference sequence). The V end lost 5 bases, the J end lost 2 bases, and 4 bases lay between the germline ends. This CDR3 is 13 amino acids long. PCR employed 60 Vbeta and 13 Jbeta primers. Assay used: immunoSEQ multiplex PCR; TCRdb lists only in-frame clones, some missing. The sample yields about 140,000 clones, roughly 80% seen once. Input material: PBMCs. This receptor was obtained from a middle-aged man in good health and CMV-seronegative. This chain connects TRBV27 to TRBJ2-6, with D hard to call. Here the CDR3 reads CASSPAGANVLTF. CDR3 DNA: TGTGCCAGCAGTCCAGCTGGGGCCAACGTCCTGACTTTC.